This is a list of T cell receptor beta chains from one sample in a study of metastatic and nonmetastatic thyroid tumors. TCRdb redid the clone calls on the PCR reads using MiXCR. The sample includes about 59,000 clones, roughly 30% of them seen just once. The sequenced sample was blood. The source is a female donor with papillary thyroid cancer or a benign thyroid nodule (not recorded which). Some clones in this sample may be carry-over from other donors' samples. Both conserved end residues are part of each CDR3. Fields, in order: D gene, J gene, V gene, clone size, CDR3 protein, CDR3 DNA. The D gene is left open where the match is weak. Clone sizes are given selectively: once, few, many, or a class where the clone is expanded.

TRBD2	TRBJ2-7	TRBV20-1	many	CSAGPSGSDEQYF	TGCAGTGCTGGACCTAGCGGGAGTGACGAGCAGTACTTC
NA	TRBJ2-7	TRBV28	NA	CASSKGPTYEQYF	TGTGCCAGCAGTAAAGGGCCTACCTACGAGCAGTACTTC
TRBD2	TRBJ2-1	TRBV6-5	many	CASSYSVLAGAPRYNEQFF	TGTGCCAGCAGTTACTCGGTTCTAGCGGGAGCCCCCCGGTACAATGAGCAGTTCTTC
NA	TRBJ1-1	TRBV6-1	few	CASRDQANTEAFF	TGTGCCAGCAGAGATCAGGCGAACACTGAAGCTTTCTTT
NA	TRBJ1-5	TRBV6-1	few	CASKSVGAINQPQHF	TGTGCCAGCAAGTCTGTAGGGGCGATCAATCAGCCCCAGCATTTT
NA	TRBJ1-5	TRBV19	NA	CASSIRGFRQPQHF	TGTGCCAGTAGTATCCGGGGATTTCGTCAGCCCCAGCATTTT
NA	TRBJ2-1	TRBV24-1	NA	CATGQGTHEQFF	TGTGCCACCGGGCAGGGGACCCATGAGCAGTTCTTC
NA	TRBJ1-2	TRBV20-1	many	CSAARDTTNYGYTF	TGCAGTGCCGCCCGGGACACAACTAACTATGGCTACACCTTC
TRBD1	TRBJ2-3	TRBV11-2	NA	CASSLGGPIGGQGTDTQYF	TGTGCCAGCAGCTTAGGGGGACCAATCGGGGGACAGGGCACAGATACGCAGTATTTT
NA	TRBJ2-7	TRBV18	NA	CASSPGRSYEQYF	TGTGCCAGCTCACCCGGGCGGTCCTACGAGCAGTACTTC
NA	TRBJ2-7	TRBV6-1	few	CASSDRKSSYEQYF	TGTGCCAGCAGTGACAGGAAAAGCTCCTACGAGCAGTACTTC
NA	TRBJ1-5	TRBV6-1	NA	CASSAHRDSNQPQHF	TGTGCCAGCAGTGCTCACCGGGACAGCAATCAGCCCCAGCATTTT
NA	TRBJ1-6	TRBV5-1	NA	CASSLGQNSPLHF	TGCGCCAGCAGCTTGGGACAAAATTCACCCCTCCACTTT
NA	TRBJ2-1	TRBV5-1	NA	CASSLGRGAYNEQFF	TGCGCCAGCAGCTTGGGAAGAGGAGCTTACAATGAGCAGTTCTTC
NA	TRBJ2-2	TRBV11-3	NA	CASSPLYRGPTGELFF	TGTGCCAGCAGCCCATTATACCGGGGACCCACCGGGGAGCTGTTTTTT
NA	TRBJ2-7	TRBV6-4	NA	CASSYSHLSYEQYF	TGTGCCAGCAGTTACTCGCACCTCTCCTACGAGCAGTACTTC
TRBD2	TRBJ2-7	TRBV19	many	CASSTTSGFYEQYF	TGTGCCAGTAGTACGACTAGCGGGTTCTACGAGCAGTACTTC
NA	TRBJ2-5	TRBV7-3	NA	CASSSRVAVGWETQYF	TGTGCCAGCAGCTCCCGCGTTGCAGTAGGCTGGGAGACCCAGTACTTC
TRBD1	TRBJ1-2	TRBV30	NA	CAWSQPSTGGDYGYTF	TGTGCCTGGAGCCAACCTTCGACAGGGGGGGACTATGGCTACACCTTC
NA	TRBJ1-6	TRBV20-1	many	CSASQQESSPLHF	TGCAGTGCTTCCCAACAGGAATCCTCACCCCTCCACTTT
NA	TRBJ2-7	TRBV7-2	NA	CASSLDSIGEQYF	TGTGCCAGCAGCTTAGATTCTATTGGCGAGCAGTACTTC
TRBD1	TRBJ1-2	TRBV28	NA	CASSLTGGRVYGYTF	TGTGCCAGCAGTCTCACAGGGGGCAGAGTCTATGGCTACACCTTC
TRBD2	TRBJ2-1	TRBV12-3/TRBV12-4	few	CASTAKSGDNEQFF	TGTGCCAGCACCGCTAAAAGCGGGGACAATGAGCAGTTCTTC
TRBD2	TRBJ2-1	TRBV12-3/TRBV12-4	NA	CASSFTTSGKGEQFF	TGTGCCAGCAGTTTCACGACTAGCGGGAAGGGGGAGCAGTTCTTC
NA	TRBJ2-1	TRBV11-2	NA	CASSSREGVNNEQFF	TGTGCCAGCAGCTCCCGAGAGGGCGTTAACAATGAGCAGTTCTTC
TRBD2	TRBJ2-1	TRBV20-1	many	CSARDPASGVYNEQFF	TGCAGTGCTAGAGATCCGGCTAGCGGAGTATACAATGAGCAGTTCTTC
TRBD1	TRBJ2-1	TRBV5-1	NA	CASSPPGQPYNEQFF	TGCGCCAGCAGCCCCCCGGGACAGCCCTACAATGAGCAGTTCTTC
TRBD1	TRBJ1-4	TRBV19	many	CASSTHRGRDEKLFF	TGTGCCAGTAGTACACACAGGGGCCGAGATGAAAAACTGTTTTTT
TRBD1	TRBJ2-2	TRBV6-1	NA	CASRHGQGSNTGELFF	TGTGCCAGCAGACACGGACAGGGATCGAACACCGGGGAGCTGTTTTTT
TRBD1	TRBJ1-2	TRBV19	NA	CASRPDRVPGYTF	TGTGCCAGTAGGCCGGACAGGGTGCCTGGCTACACCTTC
NA	TRBJ1-1	TRBV12-3/TRBV12-4	many	CASSKFYPGYTEAFF	TGTGCCAGCAGTAAATTTTATCCAGGTTACACTGAAGCTTTCTTT
TRBD2	TRBJ2-1	TRBV11-2	NA	CAISFGLAGNNEQFF	TGTGCCATCAGCTTCGGACTAGCGGGGAACAATGAGCAGTTCTTC
NA	TRBJ2-6	TRBV11-3	NA	CASSPGAGANVLTF	TGTGCCAGCAGCCCGGGGGCTGGGGCCAACGTCCTGACTTTC
TRBD1	TRBJ1-1	TRBV7-9	many	CASRPGQGAEAFF	TGTGCCAGCAGACCGGGACAGGGGGCCGAAGCTTTCTTT
TRBD1	TRBJ2-6	TRBV20-1	many	CSARVGTGDSGANVLTF	TGCAGTGCTAGAGTTGGGACAGGGGATTCTGGGGCCAACGTCCTGACTTTC
TRBD2	TRBJ2-1	TRBV28	few	CASSFSLAGNEQFF	TGTGCCAGCAGTTTCTCCCTAGCGGGCAATGAGCAGTTCTTC
NA	TRBJ1-2	TRBV2	medium-sized	CASSERQVPNYGYTF	TGTGCCAGCAGTGAAAGACAGGTTCCTAACTATGGCTACACCTTC
TRBD2	TRBJ2-7	TRBV5-1	NA	CASSLGQGGSYEQYF	TGCGCCAGCAGCTTGGGGCAGGGAGGGTCCTACGAGCAGTACTTC
TRBD2	TRBJ2-4	TRBV6-1	NA	CASSEGLGKNIQYF	TGTGCCAGCAGTGAGGGACTAGGAAAAAACATTCAGTACTTC
TRBD2	TRBJ2-7	TRBV5-1	NA	CASTWSSGIGSEQYF	TGCGCCAGCACCTGGAGCAGCGGGATCGGAAGCGAGCAGTACTTC
TRBD1	TRBJ2-7	TRBV7-6	once	CASSSGDRDVYEQYF	TGTGCCAGCAGCTCCGGAGACAGGGACGTCTACGAGCAGTACTTC
NA	TRBJ2-1	TRBV28	NA	CASSLPGAREQFF	TGTGCCAGCAGTTTACCCGGGGCGAGGGAGCAGTTCTTC
NA	TRBJ2-7	TRBV25-1	few	CASRGRGQYYEQYF	TGTGCCAGCAGGGGGAGGGGGCAATACTACGAGCAGTACTTC
TRBD2	TRBJ2-7	TRBV5-1	NA	CASSLSGGNSYEQYF	TGCGCCAGCAGCTTAAGCGGGGGAAACTCCTACGAGCAGTACTTC
NA	TRBJ1-6	TRBV28	NA	CASSPAEGLISPLHF	TGTGCCAGCAGTCCCGCTGAAGGGCTAATTTCACCCCTCCACTTT
NA	TRBJ2-1	TRBV11-2	NA	CASRRDEVGEQFF	TGTGCCAGCAGGAGGGACGAAGTGGGTGAGCAGTTCTTC
NA	TRBJ1-2	TRBV14	NA	CASSRYRVNSLGYTF	TGTGCCAGCAGCCGGTACCGGGTCAATTCGTTGGGCTACACCTTC
NA	TRBJ2-5	TRBV28	many	CASSLGDSQETQYF	TGTGCCAGCAGTTTAGGTGACTCCCAAGAGACCCAGTACTTC
TRBD1	TRBJ1-2	TRBV6-1	many	CASKNRQGGNFNYGYTF	TGTGCCAGCAAGAACCGACAGGGAGGAAACTTTAACTATGGCTACACCTTC
NA	TRBJ2-1	TRBV28	few	CASSPGGGGYNEQFF	TGTGCCAGCAGCCCGGGCGGCGGTGGTTACAATGAGCAGTTCTTC
NA	TRBJ2-2	TRBV5-1	many	CASSPGGQNTGELFF	TGCGCCAGCAGCCCAGGAGGACAGAACACCGGGGAGCTGTTTTTT
TRBD1	TRBJ1-2	TRBV7-2	NA	CASSMGQGSYGYTF	TGTGCCAGCAGCATGGGACAGGGTAGCTATGGCTACACCTTC
NA	TRBJ1-1	TRBV5-1	NA	CASSTGGRIGTFF	TGCGCCAGCAGCACGGGGGGCCGTATTGGGACTTTCTTT
TRBD1	TRBJ2-7	TRBV5-8	NA	CASSPGQGAGEQYF	TGTGCCAGCAGCCCGGGACAGGGGGCTGGGGAGCAGTACTTC